These 11 T cell receptor beta chains were all obtained from the same sample, sequenced in a study of cytomegalovirus exposure and HLA in healthy donors. Profiling relied on immunoSEQ multiplex PCR, and the TCRdb table lists in-frame clones only, not all of them. Among 150,000 to 200,000 clones listed, roughly 96% were seen once. Sequenced sample: PBMCs. The origin of the receptors is a woman younger than 30 in good health and CMV-seronegative.

This rearrangement joins TRBV5-1 to TRBJ2-1, with D tentatively TRBD1 (6 bases). The V end was cut by 4 bases, the J end by 5 bases, with 10 bases between. Germline V CDR1 and CDR2: SGHRS, YFSETQ. This CDR3 contains 13 residues. CDR3 coding DNA: TGCGCCAGCAGCCCTCGACAGGACAATGAGCAGTTCTTC. This codes for CASSPRQDNEQFF.

V is TRBV18 and J is TRBJ2-1; perhaps TRBD2 as D (6 bases). Germline V lookup: CDR1 KGHSH, CDR2 LQKENI. The V end was cut by 4 bases, the J end by 15 bases, with 19 bases between. The CDR3 length is 13 residues. CDR3 coding DNA: TGTGCCAGCTCACGAGGAGGGGAGGTGACCGTGTTCTTC. As protein: CASSRGGEVTVFF.

This chain uses TRBV7-2 with TRBJ1-5; 7 bases align to TRBD1. The CDR3 is made up of 17 amino acids. Germline V gene data show CDR1 as SGHTA and CDR2 as FQGNSA. The V segment lost 5 bases and the J segment 0 bases; nucleotides outside the gene matches: 10. Here the CDR3 DNA reads TGTGCCAGCAGCCGAATCGGACAGGCTTATAGCAATCAGCCCCAGCATTTT. Translating it yields CASSRIGQAYSNQPQHF. Complete variable domain (other parts from reference TRBV7-2 and TRBJ1-5): GAGVSQSPSNKVTEKGKDVELRCDPISGHTALYWYRQSLGQGLEFLIYFQGNSAPDKSGLPSDRFSAERTGGSVSTLTIQRTQQEDSAVYLCASSRIGQAYSNQPQHFGDGTRLSIL.

CDR3 loop: CASTINWGTGGIDTQYF. The CDR3 DNA reads TGTGCCAGCACCATAAATTGGGGGACAGGGGGTATCGATACGCAGTATTTT. The chain has TRBV27 and TRBJ2-3; TRBD1 aligns across 11 bases. The CDR3 contains 17 residues. Germline CDR1 is MNHEY and CDR2 is SMNVEV (reference sequence). J gave up 6 bases and V 7 bases, and 15 bases lay outside the gene matches.

The chain is built from TRBV5-1 and TRBJ1-3, with D perhaps matching TRBD1 (5 bases). Germline assignment: CDR1 SGHRS and CDR2 YFSETQ. This CDR3 is built from 15 residues. Trimming took 0 bases from V and 4 from J, leaving 11 bases between them. The chain's CDR3 is CASSLDVGAGNTIYF. In DNA form, the CDR3 reads TGCGCCAGCAGCTTGGATGTTGGGGCCGGAAACACCATATATTTT.

CDR3 DNA: TGCGCCAGCAGCCAAGTGACTAGCGGGGGCCCCGTAGGTGCGCAGTATTTT. Its translation is CASSQVTSGGPVGAQYF. V gene TRBV4-1 combines with J gene TRBJ2-3, with 12 bases that match TRBD2. The germline V gene encodes CDR1 MGHRA and CDR2 YSYEKL. The CDR3 sequence is 17 residues long. Trimming at V came to 1 base and at J to 10 bases, leaving 12 bases not matched to a gene.

The V and J genes are TRBV25-1 and TRBJ1-4; D possibly corresponds to TRBD1 (6 bases). V gave up 2 bases and J gave up 6 bases, with 13 bases separating them. This CDR3 has 15 amino acids. Germline V gene data show CDR1 as MGHDK and CDR2 as SYGVNS. The DNA for the CDR3 is TGTGCCAGCAGTGAACCAAGACAGGTCCATGAAAAACTGTTTTTT. This codes for CASSEPRQVHEKLFF.

The chain uses TRBV2 and TRBJ1-5; 8 bases align to TRBD1. The germline V gene has CDR1 SNHLY and CDR2 FYNNEI. This CDR3 comprises 15 residues. V lost 5 bases and J lost 4; bases outside the gene matches: 7. In DNA, the CDR3 is TGTGCCAGCAGTCGAGGGACAGGAGGTAATCAGCCCCAGCATTTT. Translating gives CASSRGTGGNQPQHF.

CDR3 residues: CASSTGGYEQFF. Written as DNA, the CDR3 is TGTGCCAGCAGCACTGGAGGGTATGAGCAGTTCTTC. The V gene is TRBV9, the J gene TRBJ2-1; D possibly corresponds to TRBD2 (6 bases). The length of the CDR3 is 12 residues. The germline V gene encodes CDR1 SGDLS and CDR2 YYNGEE. V lost 4 bases and J lost 8, with 10 bases in between.

The chain combines TRBV7-9 with TRBJ2-7; TRBD1 might be the D (6 bases). The V end was cut by 6 bases, the J end by 3 bases, with 9 bases between. The CDR3 contains 12 residues. Germline values: CDR1 SEHNR, CDR2 FQNEAQ (reference sequence). CDR3 DNA: TGTGCCAGCAGTGACAGGTTCTACGAGCAGTACTTC. Translating it yields CASSDRFYEQYF.

The J gene is TRBJ1-3, the V gene TRBV7-9; no clear D. This CDR3 is built from 17 residues. Between the trimmed V and J ends, which lost 1 base and 7 bases, there was a span of 20 bases. CDR1 and CDR2 (germline): SEHNR, FQNEAQ (reference sequence). The CDR3 DNA reads as TGTGCCAGCAGCTTAGGTGGCGGGTCACTACGCGGGAACACCATATATTTT. It codes for CASSLGGGSLRGNTIYF.